The source of this T cell receptor (beta chain) is a study of metastatic and nonmetastatic thyroid tumors. Whole-study context: For malignant and benign thyroid patients, tumor or nodule tissue and blood were the sources whose repertoires were compared. Study-wide results and limits: In blood and tumor, TCR beta diversity was reportedly significantly higher in malignant thyroid tumors than in benign nodules.

Each patient went into thyroid surgery without having received any treatment. This clone is large. The antigen is not known. This CDR3 is also generated by other DNA sequences in the sample. The CDR3 spans 15 residues. V shed 2 bases, J shed 2 bases, and the junction held 1 base outside the gene matches. The germline gives CDR1 SGHAT, CDR2 FQNNGV. Per the original methods: Construction of a distant-metastasis classifier for papillary thyroid cancer relied on CDR3 differences across clinicopathological groups. With MiXCR, TCRdb reprocessed the PCR reads. TCRdb, rather than the study authors, made the V and J calls. This table holds fewer than 15,000 clones, under 30% found once.

The sequence came from a female donor with papillary thyroid cancer or a benign thyroid nodule (not recorded which). Some clones in this sample may be carry-over from other donors' samples. The rearrangement links TRBV11-2 to TRBJ2-7; the match to TRBD2 covers 12 bases. The specimen sequenced was tumor tissue. The CDR3 spells CASSLLAGGTYEQYF. As DNA, the CDR3 is TGTGCCAGCAGCTTACTAGCGGGAGGGACCTACGAGCAGTACTTC.